The 12 T cell receptor beta chains below all came from one sample that was sequenced in a study of cytomegalovirus exposure and HLA in healthy donors. PCR was performed using 60 Vbeta and 13 Jbeta primers. Sequencing used immunoSEQ multiplex PCR; TCRdb keeps in-frame clones, though not all of them. The data contain more than 85,000 clones, around 80% of them seen just once; the ten biggest clones take up roughly 8.2%. Sequencing was performed on PBMCs. The receptor source for this set is a man aged 40-55 years in good health and CMV-seropositive.

This sequence joins TRBV28 and TRBJ1-2, with no clear D. CDR1 is MDHEN, CDR2 SYDVKM, per germline. This CDR3 is built from 16 residues. Deletions cut 6 bases from V and 4 bases from J, with 21 bases between. This CDR3 is CASSPARAVSLYGYTF. The CDR3, as DNA: TGTGCCAGCAGCCCGGCGCGGGCCGTCTCCCTCTATGGCTACACCTTC.

V usage is TRBV7-8 and J usage is TRBJ1-5; D call uncertain. CDR3 size: 15 residues. Trimming cost V 2 bases and J 7 bases, with 15 bases left between them. Germline lookup yields CDR1 SGHVS and CDR2 FQNEAQ. This CDR3 is CASSLNTDPLQPQHF. The CDR3 DNA reads as TGTGCCAGCAGCTTAAACACAGATCCCCTCCAGCCCCAGCATTTT.

This clone was counted only a few times. At one end, the junction sequence differs from germline, possibly due to a read error. V is TRBV19 and J is TRBJ2-4; D is unresolved. CDR3 size: 15 residues. CDR1 LNHDA and CDR2 SQIVND come from the germline V gene (reference sequence). The CDR3 DNA follows: TGTGCCAGTAGTACCAACAGTTTTGCCAAAAACAGTCAGTACTTC. Its translation is CASSTNSFAKNSQYF.

This clone was recorded only once. The chain has TRBV19 and TRBJ2-7, with D maybe TRBD1 (6 bases). The CDR3 consists of 18 residues. Germline lookup yields CDR1 LNHDA and CDR2 SQIVND (reference sequence). V lost 3 bases, J lost 0 bases, and 21 bases lay in between. In DNA form, the CDR3 reads TGTGCCAGTAGTATCAACGGCCCTCAGACAGGCAGCTCCTACGAGCAGTACTTC. Its protein is CASSINGPQTGSSYEQYF. Full variable domain (rest looked up from reference TRBV19 and TRBJ2-7): DGGITQSPKYLFRKEGQNVTLSCEQNLNHDAMYWYRQDPGQGLRLIYYSQIVNDFQKGDIAEGYSVSREKKESFPLTVTSAQKNPTAFYLCASSINGPQTGSSYEQYFGPGTRLTVT.

The gene calls are TRBV7-2 and TRBJ2-5, with 9 bases fitting TRBD2. The CDR3 covers 15 residues. Losses at the gene ends were 1 base for V and 4 bases for J; bases not matched to a gene: 4. The V gene's germline CDR1 is SGHTA and CDR2 FQGNSA. CDR3 DNA sequence: TGTGCCAGCAGCTTAGGACTAGCGGAATTAGAGACCCAGTACTTC. It specifies CASSLGLAELETQYF.

The chain is built from TRBV9 and TRBJ2-1; 11 nucleotides match TRBD2. CDR1 is SGDLS and CDR2 is YYNGEE in the germline V gene. This CDR3 comprises 21 residues. Trimming took 4 bases from V and 5 from J; bases not matched to a gene: 23. CDR3 DNA: TGTGCCAGCAGCCCCACCCTTCCGGCTAGCGGGAGGCCCTCTTACAACAATGAGCAGTTCTTC. Its protein product is CASSPTLPASGRPSYNNEQFF. Full variable domain (rest looked up from reference TRBV9 and TRBJ2-1): DSGVTQTPKHLITATGQRVTLRCSPRSGDLSVYWYQQSLDQGLQFLIQYYNGEERAKGNILERFSAQQFPDLHSELNLSSLELGDSALYFCASSPTLPASGRPSYNNEQFFGPGTRLTVL.

The rearrangement joins TRBV14 to TRBJ2-7, with D perhaps TRBD2 (5 bases). This CDR3 contains 16 residues. Trimming cost V 1 base and J 4 bases, with 17 bases left between them. Looked up from germline, CDR1 is SGHDN and CDR2 is FVKESK. The CDR3 here is CASSQVAASHTYEQYF. The CDR3 DNA sequence: TGTGCCAGCAGCCAAGTCGCGGCTAGCCACACATACGAGCAGTACTTC.

This clone was seen more than once but under ten times. The V and J genes are TRBV6-1 and TRBJ1-1; weak D call: TRBD1 (5 bases). This CDR3 contains 13 residues. Per germline, CDR1 MNHNS and CDR2 SASEGT. V was trimmed by 10 bases and J by 0 bases, leaving 12 bases between them. CDR3 protein: CAITDIMNTEAFF. The CDR3 DNA reads as TGTGCCATTACGGACATAATGAACACTGAAGCTTTCTTT.

This clone was counted once. The rearrangement links TRBV19 to TRBJ2-1; TRBD2 matches 8 bases. Germline CDR1 is LNHDA and CDR2 is SQIVND (reference sequence). V shed 5 bases, J shed 4 bases, and the junction held 7 bases outside the gene matches. The CDR3 length is 15 residues. CDR3 sequence (DNA): TGTGCCAGTAGTTACGAGCGGGGGACGTACAATGAGCAGTTCTTC. It yields the protein CASSYERGTYNEQFF.

The gene calls are TRBV7-3 and TRBJ2-2; D is unresolved. The CDR3 is 16 residues long. V lost 2 bases, J lost 1 base, and 11 bases lay in between. Germline CDR1 is SGHTA and CDR2 is FQGTGA. CDR3 amino acids: CASSLLNRLNTGELFF. DNA for the CDR3: TGTGCCAGCAGCTTATTGAACAGATTGAACACCGGGGAGCTGTTTTTT. Using reference TRBV7-3 and TRBJ2-2 for the parts outside the CDR3, the full variable domain is GAGVSQTPSNKVTEKGKYVELRCDPISGHTALYWYRQSLGQGPEFLIYFQGTGAADDSGLPNDRFFAVRPEGSVSTLKIQRTERGDSAVYLCASSLLNRLNTGELFFGEGSRLTVL.

The J gene is TRBJ2-1, the V gene TRBV9; 9 nucleotides align to TRBD2. Unmatched junction bases numbered 9, after V lost 0 bases and J lost 5 bases. This CDR3 spans 17 amino acids. The germline CDR1 and CDR2 sequences are SGDLS and YYNGEE. CDR3 protein: CASSVETSGFRNNEQFF. The CDR3 DNA reads TGTGCCAGCAGCGTAGAAACTAGCGGGTTCCGAAACAATGAGCAGTTCTTC.

The chain employs TRBV11-1 and TRBJ1-1, with D unclear. Trimming took off 6 bases at V and 1 base at J, with 9 bases between the two ends. The CDR3 has 13 residues. Germline-derived CDR1 and CDR2 are SGHAT and FQDESV (reference sequence). CDR3: CASSPTANTEAFF. The CDR3 DNA reads as TGTGCCAGCAGTCCTACAGCGAACACTGAAGCTTTCTTT.